The rows below give T cell receptor beta chains drawn from one sample of a study of PD-L1 blockade in urothelial cancer. Profiled with immunoSEQ multiplex PCR; TCRdb holds only in-frame clones, not every one. The sample gives 70,000 or so clones, 70% to 90% of which show up once; around 3.4% is in the top ten. This material consisted of PBMCs, taken around atezolizumab (anti-PD-L1) treatment. These TCRs come from a man aged 60-69 years with urothelial cancer. CDR3s include the opening cysteine and the closing phenylalanine or tryptophan. The order of the fields is J gene, V gene, CDR3 protein.

TRBJ2-7 TRBV11-2 CASSLSLDEQYF
TRBJ2-5 TRBV5-1 CASSLGGGPQETQYF
TRBJ1-3 TRBV28 CASSTSTGGGRNTIYF
TRBJ2-3 TRBV25-1 CASNPQAASTDTQYF
TRBJ2-3 TRBV29-1 CSFRASGSGTQYF
TRBJ1-1 TRBV7-2 CASGWTGGFTEAFF
TRBJ1-1 TRBV5-1 CASSGGQGNTEAFF
TRBJ2-5 TRBV2 CASSPGLAQGFQETQYF
TRBJ2-6 TRBV27 CASSVTGLSGANVLTF
TRBJ1-1 TRBV30 CAWSVHGTEAFF
TRBJ2-2 TRBV11-3 CASSRTGFGELFF
TRBJ2-3 TRBV10-1 CASSTGGGNTDTQYF
TRBJ1-4 TRBV19 CATAGIGVTNEKLFF
TRBJ2-5 TRBV5-6 CASSLIAGGGYQETQYF
TRBJ2-3 TRBV4-1 CASSQVVTSGQGTPDTQYF
TRBJ2-5 TRBV10-3 CAISERTSGLQETQYF
TRBJ2-1 TRBV29-1 CSVVRPTVAALNEQFF
TRBJ1-4 TRBV18 CASSPGQGAFEREKLFF
TRBJ2-2 TRBV27 CASRRPQTANTGELFF
TRBJ1-4 TRBV29-1 CSVSRDRGRRGEKLFF
TRBJ2-1 TRBV28 CASSARSGRDYNEQFF
TRBJ2-5 TRBV21-1 CASSKDTTGGETQYF
TRBJ2-3 TRBV7-2 CASSLRAGGPPDTQYF
TRBJ2-2 TRBV9 CASSGTGGTGELFF
TRBJ2-5 TRBV10-3 CAISEASIRGAEETQYF
TRBJ1-1 TRBV7-2 CASSYRGNTEAFF
TRBJ2-1 TRBV12-2 CASRLASGLAGCNEQFF
TRBJ2-3 TRBV19 CASSAGRTSTDTQYF